This TCR beta chain was sequenced in a study of T cells after yellow fever vaccination. Overall study context: Low-cell-number fractions were prepared with SMART-Seq v4 Ultra Low Input.

This clonotype was seen many times. The antigen is undetermined. Study results and caveats: Booster sampling recovered most clones from primary vaccination (nearly 98% CD4, 88% CD8).

Synthesis of TCR cDNA relied on 5'RACE template switching, which attached a universal primer site and UMIs. A single record per CDR3 protein comes from TCRdb applying MiXCR to the 5' RACE reads. Of 300,000 to 400,000 distinct CDR3 sequences listed, roughly 10% are singletons. The germline V and J ends were trimmed by 2 bases and 3 bases, with 14 bases remaining between them. Germline CDR1 SGHRS, CDR2 YFSETQ. CDR3 length: 15 residues. The starting material was CD4+ T cells sorted from PBMCs, obtained 45 days after the yellow fever booster vaccination. This receptor was identified in a man younger than 35 who received the YFV17D yellow fever vaccine. This chain connects TRBV5-1 to TRBJ2-5, with D possibly called TRBD1 or TRBD2 (5 bases each). CDR3 loop: CASSFRDPKEETQYF. The CDR3 DNA follows: TGCGCCAGCAGCTTCCGGGACCCGAAAGAAGAGACCCAGTACTTC.